This T cell receptor (beta chain) was recorded in a study of radiotherapy plus CTLA-4 blockade in lung cancer. Study as a whole: Among enrolled patients, roughly 20% responded and 25% to 35% achieved disease control. Findings and limits, study-wide: Blood TCR clones of tumor origin expanded after radiotherapy plus ipilimumab.

Profiling relied on immunoSEQ multiplex PCR, and the TCRdb table lists in-frame clones only, not all of them. In the table there are tens of thousands of clones, roughly 85% of which are singletons. Chemo-refractory metastatic non-small-cell lung cancer patients were treated with focal radiation plus CTLA-4 blockade with ipilimumab. This clone was seen a handful of times. The antigen remains unidentified. V was clipped by 9 bases and J by 0 bases, with 11 bases between them. From germline, CDR1 is SEHNR and CDR2 FQNEAQ (reference sequence). The CDR3 covers 13 residues. This specimen consisted of peripheral blood, obtained from a patient treated with radiotherapy plus ipilimumab. This TCR was sampled from a human donor with non-small cell lung cancer who had a complete response to radiotherapy plus ipilimumab. The chain carries TRBV7-9 and TRBJ1-2, with D possibly being TRBD1 (6 bases). The CDR3 sequence is CASSGAANYGYTF. In DNA form, the CDR3 reads TGTGCCAGTTCAGGGGCCGCTAACTATGGCTACACCTTC.